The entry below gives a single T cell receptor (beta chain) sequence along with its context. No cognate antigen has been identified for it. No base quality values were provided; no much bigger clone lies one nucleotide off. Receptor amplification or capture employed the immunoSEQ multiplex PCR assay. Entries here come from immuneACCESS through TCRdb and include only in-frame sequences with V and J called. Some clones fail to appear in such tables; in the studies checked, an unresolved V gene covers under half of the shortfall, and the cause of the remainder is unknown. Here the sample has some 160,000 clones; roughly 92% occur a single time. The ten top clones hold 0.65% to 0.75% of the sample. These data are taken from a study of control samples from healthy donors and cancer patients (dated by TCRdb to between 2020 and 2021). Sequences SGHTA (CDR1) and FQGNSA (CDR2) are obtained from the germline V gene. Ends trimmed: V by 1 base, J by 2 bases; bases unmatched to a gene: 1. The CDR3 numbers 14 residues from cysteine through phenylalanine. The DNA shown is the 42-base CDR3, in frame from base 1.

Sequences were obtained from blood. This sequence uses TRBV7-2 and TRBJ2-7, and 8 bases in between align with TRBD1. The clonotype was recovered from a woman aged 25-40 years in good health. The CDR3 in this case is CASSLGTGTYEQYF. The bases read TGTGCCAGCAGCTTAGGGACAGGGACCTACGAGCAGTACTTC.